The T cell receptor (beta chain) described here comes from a study of blood T cell repertoires in COVID-19. Overall study: COVID-19 samples from acute and convalescent phases originated in the United States, Italy and Spain. The analysed material was cDNA or gDNA that came from T cells, B-cell-depleted T cells, or PBMCs.

Authors' processing steps: Amplification of reference gene primers was used by the study to estimate nucleated cell counts. Sequenced by immunoSEQ multiplex PCR; TCRdb stores in-frame clones only, minus some. For V, J and clone size, that table is used; D and trimming come from the DNA. The sample has tens of thousands of clones; about nine tenths are singletons. The sequence came from a human donor in a cohort sampled during active COVID-19. Sequenced: peripheral blood.

CDR3 in amino acids: CASSLAQGGATEAFF. The CDR3 DNA is TGCGCCAGCAGCTTGGCCCAGGGAGGTGCCACTGAAGCTTTCTTT. The V gene is TRBV5-1, the J gene TRBJ1-1; D is perhaps TRBD1 (5 bases). The germline CDR1 and CDR2 sequences are SGHRS and YFSETQ. The CDR3 runs to 15 residues. V was shortened by 0 bases and J by 4 bases, with 13 bases between the two germline ends.